This is a list of T cell receptor beta chains from one sample in a study of cytomegalovirus exposure and HLA in healthy donors. Some clones are missing from TCRdb's copy, which holds only in-frame ones; the method was immunoSEQ multiplex PCR. The sample gives 50,000 or so clones, 65% to 85% of which show up once; approximately 2.3% is in the top ten. The sequenced sample consisted of PBMCs. The receptors shown here come from a female donor in good health and CMV-seronegative. The CDR3 runs from the conserved cysteine through the conserved F or W. Fields, in order: D gene, J gene, V gene, clone size, CDR3 DNA, CDR3 protein. A D gene is named only where the DNA matches it firmly. Not all rows give a size; the values are once, few, many and, for expanded clones, a class.

d_call: -
j_call: TRBJ2-3
v_call: TRBV7-2
clone_size: -
cdr3_nt: TGTGCCAGCAGCCCCGGAGGGGTTTTGTCCGATACGCAGTATTTT
cdr3_aa: CASSPGGVLSDTQYF

d_call: TRBD1
j_call: TRBJ1-1
v_call: TRBV5-1
clone_size: -
cdr3_nt: TGCGCCAGCAGCCTGGGACAGGGGGCAAAGAACACTGAAGCTTTCTTT
cdr3_aa: CASSLGQGAKNTEAFF

d_call: -
j_call: TRBJ1-6
v_call: TRBV28
clone_size: -
cdr3_nt: TGTGCCAGCAGTTTCTCCCAGTATAATTCACCCCTCCACTTT
cdr3_aa: CASSFSQYNSPLHF

d_call: -
j_call: TRBJ2-5
v_call: TRBV11-2
clone_size: few
cdr3_nt: TGTGCCAGCAGCCTAGGGCGGGTGTCGGTGGAAGAGACCCAGTACTTC
cdr3_aa: CASSLGRVSVEETQYF

d_call: -
j_call: TRBJ2-1
v_call: TRBV9
clone_size: once
cdr3_nt: TGTGCCAGCAGCGTAGCCTGGGCTAGCGCCTCCTACAATGAGCAGTTCTTC
cdr3_aa: CASSVAWASASYNEQFF

d_call: -
j_call: TRBJ2-7
v_call: TRBV28
clone_size: -
cdr3_nt: TGTGCCAGCAGATCACAGGGATCCTACGAGCAGTACTTC
cdr3_aa: CASRSQGSYEQYF

d_call: -
j_call: TRBJ2-4
v_call: TRBV2
clone_size: -
cdr3_nt: TGTGCCAGCAGGCTTAGGACAGTAGCCAAAAACATTCAGTACTTC
cdr3_aa: CASRLRTVAKNIQYF

d_call: -
j_call: TRBJ2-5
v_call: TRBV2
clone_size: -
cdr3_nt: TGTGCCAGCGCCCTAAAAGAGACCCAGTACTTC
cdr3_aa: CASALKETQYF

d_call: TRBD2
j_call: TRBJ2-1
v_call: TRBV28
clone_size: -
cdr3_nt: TGTGCCAGCAGTTTAATGAGTGGACTAGCGACCTACAATGAGCAGTTCTTC
cdr3_aa: CASSLMSGLATYNEQFF

d_call: -
j_call: TRBJ2-7
v_call: TRBV18
clone_size: -
cdr3_nt: TGTGCCAGCTCACCGGGTAAGGCGGGACCCTACGAGCAGTACTTC
cdr3_aa: CASSPGKAGPYEQYF

d_call: TRBD1
j_call: TRBJ1-5
v_call: TRBV28
clone_size: -
cdr3_nt: TGTGCCAGCAGCCCCCTTGGGACAGAAATATATAGCAATCAGCCCCAGCATTTT
cdr3_aa: CASSPLGTEIYSNQPQHF

d_call: -
j_call: TRBJ2-7
v_call: TRBV4-1
clone_size: -
cdr3_nt: TGCGCCAGCAGCCAAGATATCCGGAGCGGGCCCGCCTACGAGCAGTACTTC
cdr3_aa: CASSQDIRSGPAYEQYF

d_call: TRBD2
j_call: TRBJ2-7
v_call: TRBV4-1
clone_size: -
cdr3_nt: TGCGCCAGCAGCCAAGAAACCGGGACTAGCGACGAGCAGTACTTC
cdr3_aa: CASSQETGTSDEQYF

d_call: TRBD1
j_call: TRBJ2-7
v_call: TRBV6-5
clone_size: -
cdr3_nt: TGTGCCAGCCGTGGGGACAGGTCCTTGTACTTC
cdr3_aa: CASRGDRSLYF

d_call: -
j_call: TRBJ2-2
v_call: TRBV6-6
clone_size: -
cdr3_nt: TGTGCCAGCAGTTACTCCAGGGGATCGAACACCGGGGAGCTGTTTTTT
cdr3_aa: CASSYSRGSNTGELFF

d_call: -
j_call: TRBJ1-2
v_call: TRBV13
clone_size: -
cdr3_nt: TGTGCCAGCAGCTTAAATTCCCCAGGGGATTTCACCTTC
cdr3_aa: CASSLNSPGDFTF

d_call: TRBD1
j_call: TRBJ2-3
v_call: TRBV6-5
clone_size: -
cdr3_nt: TGTGCCAGCAGTCCCGGGACAGGGGGGGATACGCAGTATTTT
cdr3_aa: CASSPGTGGDTQYF

d_call: -
j_call: TRBJ2-1
v_call: TRBV7-9
clone_size: -
cdr3_nt: TGTGCCAGCAGCTTCGATAGCTCCTACAATGAGCAGTTCTTC
cdr3_aa: CASSFDSSYNEQFF

d_call: TRBD1
j_call: TRBJ1-2
v_call: TRBV25-1
clone_size: -
cdr3_nt: TGTGCCAGCAGTGACGCGCAGGGGGCTGGAGGCTACACCTTC
cdr3_aa: CASSDAQGAGGYTF

d_call: TRBD2
j_call: TRBJ2-5
v_call: TRBV5-1
clone_size: few
cdr3_nt: TGCGCCAGCCACCTAGCGGGGGGGCCTAGGGAGACCCAGTACTTC
cdr3_aa: CASHLAGGPRETQYF

d_call: TRBD1
j_call: TRBJ1-6
v_call: TRBV2
clone_size: -
cdr3_nt: TGTGCCAGCACCCGGGACAGGGGTTCACCCCTCCACTTT
cdr3_aa: CASTRDRGSPLHF

d_call: -
j_call: TRBJ2-4
v_call: TRBV25-1
clone_size: -
cdr3_nt: TGTGCCAGCAGTGGCGCGGGGACCAAAAACATTCAGTACTTC
cdr3_aa: CASSGAGTKNIQYF

d_call: TRBD1
j_call: TRBJ1-1
v_call: TRBV12-5
clone_size: medium-sized
cdr3_nt: TGTGCTAGTGGTTTGGTAGGGGGCGTGAACACTGAAGCTTTCTTT
cdr3_aa: CASGLVGGVNTEAFF

d_call: -
j_call: TRBJ1-1
v_call: TRBV6-6
clone_size: -
cdr3_nt: TGTGCCAGCAGGGACAGACAGGTGACTGAAGCTTTCTTT
cdr3_aa: CASRDRQVTEAFF

d_call: -
j_call: TRBJ2-1
v_call: TRBV2
clone_size: -
cdr3_nt: TGTGCCAGCAGTGACTTCAGGGACAATGAGCAGTTCTTC
cdr3_aa: CASSDFRDNEQFF

d_call: -
j_call: TRBJ2-1
v_call: TRBV10-1
clone_size: -
cdr3_nt: TGCGCCAGCAGTGAGGCCTGGACAGTCACATACAATGAGCAGTTCTTC
cdr3_aa: CASSEAWTVTYNEQFF

d_call: TRBD1
j_call: TRBJ2-5
v_call: TRBV6-1
clone_size: few
cdr3_nt: TGTGCCAGCAGTGGGACAGGGGGAGGTGAGACCCAGTACTTC
cdr3_aa: CASSGTGGGETQYF

d_call: TRBD2
j_call: TRBJ2-3
v_call: TRBV9
clone_size: -
cdr3_nt: TGTGCCAGCAGCAAGCGGGAGATGAGCACAGATACGCAGTATTTT
cdr3_aa: CASSKREMSTDTQYF

d_call: TRBD2
j_call: TRBJ2-1
v_call: TRBV5-6
clone_size: -
cdr3_nt: TGTGCCAGCAGCTGGCCCACTAGCGGGAGAGCGAATGAGCAGTTCTTC
cdr3_aa: CASSWPTSGRANEQFF

d_call: TRBD2
j_call: TRBJ2-1
v_call: TRBV28
clone_size: -
cdr3_nt: TGTGCCAGCAGCGCTGAGCGGGAGCCGAATGAGCAGTTCTTC
cdr3_aa: CASSAEREPNEQFF

d_call: -
j_call: TRBJ1-2
v_call: TRBV6-5
clone_size: -
cdr3_nt: TGTGCCAGCAGTTACGGAGGCAGTTTAGGTTACACCTTC
cdr3_aa: CASSYGGSLGYTF

d_call: TRBD1
j_call: TRBJ2-2
v_call: TRBV27
clone_size: -
cdr3_nt: TGTGCCAGCAGTCCGGACAGGTCTGGGAACACCGGGGAGCTGTTTTTT
cdr3_aa: CASSPDRSGNTGELFF

d_call: TRBD1
j_call: TRBJ1-4
v_call: TRBV10-3
clone_size: -
cdr3_nt: TGTGCCATCAGCGGGACAGGGATTGAAAAACTGTTTTTT
cdr3_aa: CAISGTGIEKLFF

d_call: TRBD1
j_call: TRBJ1-1
v_call: TRBV6-5
clone_size: -
cdr3_nt: TGTGCCAGCAGGCGACAGGGTTTGGACACTGAAGCTTTCTTT
cdr3_aa: CASRRQGLDTEAFF

d_call: TRBD2
j_call: TRBJ2-5
v_call: TRBV7-2
clone_size: few
cdr3_nt: TGTGCCAGCAGCTTAGGAGGTAGCGGGGGGCAAGAGACCCAGTACTTC
cdr3_aa: CASSLGGSGGQETQYF

d_call: -
j_call: TRBJ2-7
v_call: TRBV5-1
clone_size: -
cdr3_nt: TGCGCCAGCAGCCCTCAGGGGTACTACGAGCAGTACTTC
cdr3_aa: CASSPQGYYEQYF

d_call: TRBD1
j_call: TRBJ2-7
v_call: TRBV10-3
clone_size: -
cdr3_nt: TGTGCCATCAGTGTCGGGACAGCCTACGAGCAGTACTTC
cdr3_aa: CAISVGTAYEQYF

d_call: TRBD1
j_call: TRBJ2-7
v_call: TRBV19
clone_size: -
cdr3_nt: TGTGCCAGTAGTACCCGGGACAGGGTCGAGCAGTACTTC
cdr3_aa: CASSTRDRVEQYF